A selection of T cell receptor beta chains follows, all from one sample in a study of T cell responses to AZD1222 COVID-19 vaccine. Assay used: immunoSEQ multiplex PCR; TCRdb lists only in-frame clones, some missing. Of over 95,000 clones listed, approximately 87% are singletons. Sequences were derived from peripheral blood, sampled on day 0 of AZD1222 vaccination. These receptors all stem from an adult in good health. The CDR3 runs from the conserved cysteine through the conserved F or W. Fields, in order: V gene, clone size, J gene, D gene, CDR3 DNA, CDR3 protein. A D gene is named only where the DNA matches it firmly. A row's size may be missing; if present it is once, few, many or a size class.

TRBV4-3	-	TRBJ1-6	TRBD1	TGCGCCAGCAGCCTGGGACAGGGGAGTTCAGATTCACCCCTCCACTTT	CASSLGQGSSDSPLHF
TRBV7-2	-	TRBJ2-1	TRBD2	TGTGCCAGCAGCTTAGGAGGACTAGTTGTTTACAGTGAGCAGTTCTTC	CASSLGGLVVYSEQFF
TRBV28	-	TRBJ2-7	TRBD1	TGTGCCAGCAGCCCCTTACCGGGACAGGGCTTCGGGGAGCAGTACTTC	CASSPLPGQGFGEQYF
TRBV15	-	TRBJ2-3	-	TGTGCCACCAGCAGAGATATCGGGTCGATGACTAGCACAGATACGCAGTATTTT	CATSRDIGSMTSTDTQYF
TRBV3-1/TRBV3-2	once	TRBJ1-1	-	TGTGCCAGCAGCGCGCCACCGGGGGGGGCGTTCGCTGAAGCTTTCTTT	CASSAPPGGAFAEAFF
TRBV30	-	TRBJ1-2	TRBD1	TGTGCCTGGCAAGACAGGGATAGAAATGGCTACACCTTC	CAWQDRDRNGYTF
TRBV19	once	TRBJ2-1	-	TGTGCCAGTAGGGACCGGAACGTCGATGAGCAGTTCTTC	CASRDRNVDEQFF
TRBV5-4	-	TRBJ2-2	-	TGTGCCAGCAGCTTGAGGGGACGGGCCGGGGAGCTGTTTTTT	CASSLRGRAGELFF
TRBV7-9	-	TRBJ1-2	-	TGTGCCAGCAGCTTAGGGCAGGGTATCTATGGCTACACCTTC	CASSLGQGIYGYTF
TRBV30	-	TRBJ1-2	-	TGTGCCTGGAGCGCGGGGGAATATGGCTACACCTTC	CAWSAGEYGYTF
TRBV18	-	TRBJ2-5	-	TGTGCCAGCTCACCGTCAGGCCATCTCGGGACCCAGTACTTC	CASSPSGHLGTQYF
TRBV15	once	TRBJ2-2	TRBD1	TGTGCCACCAGCAGAACGGGGGATTCAGGGGGCGTTTTCGGGGAGCTGTTTTTT	CATSRTGDSGGVFGELFF
TRBV6-5	-	TRBJ2-4	-	TGTGCCAGCAGTTACGGAAGACAACTAGCCAAAAACATTCAGTACTTC	CASSYGRQLAKNIQYF
TRBV19	-	TRBJ1-2	-	TGTGCCAGTAGTATAGATCCAGGGTGGAACGGCTACACCTTC	CASSIDPGWNGYTF
TRBV28	-	TRBJ1-2	-	TGTGCCAGCACCCCAATAAGCGGCGGCTACACCTTC	CASTPISGGYTF
TRBV7-2	few	TRBJ2-7	TRBD1	TGTGCCAGCAGCATCGGACAGGGGAGTGCCTACGAGCAGTACTTC	CASSIGQGSAYEQYF
TRBV5-1	-	TRBJ2-1	-	TGCGCCAGCAGTCCCAGCGGGCCGCCACACAATGAGCAGTTCTTC	CASSPSGPPHNEQFF
TRBV24-1	-	TRBJ2-3	-	TGTGCCACCAGTGATTTGTTAGGGGGATCCACAGATACGCAGTATTTT	CATSDLLGGSTDTQYF
TRBV7-3	-	TRBJ1-5	-	TGTGCCAGCAGCCCTTTTGAAAGCAATCAGCCCCAGCATTTT	CASSPFESNQPQHF
TRBV4-3	-	TRBJ2-7	-	TGCGCCAGCAGCAACCAGTGGGGGAGCTCCTACGAGCAGTACTTC	CASSNQWGSSYEQYF
TRBV2	few	TRBJ1-5	TRBD1	TGTGCCAGCAAAGCGCAGGGGGCGGGCAATCAGCCCCAGCATTTT	CASKAQGAGNQPQHF
TRBV5-6	-	TRBJ2-2	-	TGTGCCAGCAGCTTTCAGGGGTACACCGGGGAGCTGTTTTTT	CASSFQGYTGELFF
TRBV28	-	TRBJ2-1	TRBD2	TGTGCCAGCGAGGGAGGGGTCAATGAGCAGTTCTTC	CASEGGVNEQFF
TRBV7-2	once	TRBJ1-3	TRBD1	TGTGCCAGCAGCTGGGGACAGGGAGGTGCTGGAAACACCATATATTTT	CASSWGQGGAGNTIYF
TRBV5-6	-	TRBJ2-5	TRBD1	TGTGCCAGCAGCTTGGGGGACAGGGATCGAGAGACCCAGTACTTC	CASSLGDRDRETQYF
TRBV4-1	-	TRBJ2-7	-	TGCGCCAGCAGCCAAGCAGAATTCAGCTCCTACGAGCAGTACTTC	CASSQAEFSSYEQYF
TRBV6-2/TRBV6-3	-	TRBJ2-7	-	TGTGCCAGCAGTTTCGCCACTACAGGTCTCTCCTACGAGCAGTACTTC	CASSFATTGLSYEQYF
TRBV3-1/TRBV3-2	few	TRBJ1-1	-	TGTGCCAGCAGCAAAGGGAGTATTGGGACTGAAGCTTTCTTT	CASSKGSIGTEAFF
TRBV5-1	-	TRBJ1-3	TRBD1	TGCGCCAGCAGCTTGGCGGCAGGGGGCAGGAGACACACCATATATTTT	CASSLAAGGRRHTIYF
TRBV28	many	TRBJ1-5	-	TGTGCCAGCAGTTTAGGAGTTAGGGGTGATCAGCCCCAGCATTTT	CASSLGVRGDQPQHF
TRBV5-1	-	TRBJ1-1	-	TGCGCCAGCAGCATAGGCCCCGGGGGCTTGAACACTGAAGCTTTCTTT	CASSIGPGGLNTEAFF
TRBV28	once	TRBJ1-1	-	TGTGCCAGCAGAGCCGGCGGGAACACTGAAGCTTTCTTT	CASRAGGNTEAFF
TRBV7-3	-	TRBJ2-1	-	TGTGCCAGCAGCTTAGGTCCCCTAGTTAAGTTCTTC	CASSLGPLVKFF
TRBV3-1/TRBV3-2	-	TRBJ2-3	-	TGTGCCAGCAGCCATACAGATACGCAGTATTTT	CASSHTDTQYF
TRBV7-9	-	TRBJ1-1	-	TGTGCCAGCAGCTTAGGAGGGAAAACTGAAGCTTTCTTT	CASSLGGKTEAFF
TRBV28	-	TRBJ1-6	-	TGTGCCAGCAGCCCTGGGGGGATTAATTCACCCCTCCACTTT	CASSPGGINSPLHF
TRBV10-3	-	TRBJ2-1	TRBD2	TGTGCCATCAGTGAGAGGACGGGGGGCTCTAGCGGGAGTAGGAATGAGCAGTTCTTC	CAISERTGGSSGSRNEQFF
TRBV27	once	TRBJ2-7	-	TGTGCCAGCAGTTTATCGATGGACAGTTTCTCCTACGAGCAGTACTTC	CASSLSMDSFSYEQYF
TRBV7-3	-	TRBJ2-1	-	TGTGCCAGCAGCTTAGCGGGTAGCGTGGATGAGCAGTTCTTC	CASSLAGSVDEQFF
TRBV24-1	-	TRBJ2-3	TRBD1	TGTGCCACCAGTGCCCTCCCCGGCAGGGGGCCAGATACGCAGTATTTT	CATSALPGRGPDTQYF
TRBV12-3/TRBV12-4	-	TRBJ1-2	-	TGTGCCAGCAGTTTAAGACGGAGCTATGGCTACACCTTC	CASSLRRSYGYTF
TRBV5-1	once	TRBJ2-6	-	TGCGCCAGCAGCTTGGCCGTCTCTGGGGCCAACGTCCTGACTTTC	CASSLAVSGANVLTF
TRBV2	medium-sized	TRBJ1-2	-	TGTGCCAGCAGTGAAAGGTCCGACTATGGCTACACCTTC	CASSERSDYGYTF
TRBV7-9	-	TRBJ1-4	-	TGTGCCAGCAGCTTAGACTTCGGTTCTAATGAAAAACTGTTTTTT	CASSLDFGSNEKLFF